These T cell receptor beta chains were read from a single sample in a study of blood T cell repertoires in COVID-19. Using immunoSEQ multiplex PCR, the repertoire was profiled, and TCRdb retains in-frame clones only, with some absent. The sample includes 200,000 to 250,000 clones, around 84% of them seen just once. Sequenced input: peripheral blood. The receptors come from a man aged 60 to 75 with acute or convalescent COVID-19. Each CDR3 is given with its conserved first and last residue. A D gene is named only where the DNA matches it firmly. Clone size is not always given. Where it is, it says once, few, many or a class for expanded clones.

CDR3aa | CDR3nt | abundance | j_gene | v_gene | d_gene
CASSLVGGSNEKLFF | TGCGCCAGCAGCTTGGTTGGGGGGTCTAATGAAAAACTGTTTTTT | NA | TRBJ1-4 | TRBV5-1 | NA
CASSQSGAPTGDYEQYF | TGTGCCAGCAGCCAAAGTGGAGCCCCGACAGGCGACTACGAGCAGTACTTC | NA | TRBJ2-7 | TRBV3-1/TRBV3-2 | NA
CASSPGTGGMIQPQHF | TGTGCCAGCTCACCCGGGACAGGGGGCATGATTCAGCCCCAGCATTTT | NA | TRBJ1-5 | TRBV18 | TRBD1
CASSQVAGEQFF | TGTGCCAGCAGCCAAGTTGCCGGTGAGCAGTTCTTC | NA | TRBJ2-1 | TRBV3-1/TRBV3-2 | NA
CASSPGLASQETQYF | TGTGCCAGCAGCCCCGGACTAGCCAGTCAAGAGACCCAGTACTTC | NA | TRBJ2-5 | TRBV11-2 | TRBD2
CASSRGITYEQYF | TGCGCCAGCAGCCGGGGGATTACCTACGAGCAGTACTTC | NA | TRBJ2-7 | TRBV5-1 | NA
CASSLPQAPNEQFF | TGTGCCAGCAGCTTGCCCCAAGCTCCCAATGAGCAGTTCTTC | NA | TRBJ2-1 | TRBV5-4 | NA
CASSFGGGNTGELFF | TGTGCCAGCAGCTTCGGAGGCGGAAACACCGGGGAGCTGTTTTTT | NA | TRBJ2-2 | TRBV7-9 | NA
CATSMGGGTDTQYF | TGTGCCACCAGTATGGGCGGGGGAACAGATACGCAGTATTTT | NA | TRBJ2-3 | TRBV24-1 | TRBD2
CASSLPRVGGYTF | TGTGCCAGCAGTTTACCCAGGGTGGGAGGCTACACCTTC | NA | TRBJ1-2 | TRBV12-3/TRBV12-4 | NA
CASSILPGEQPQHF | TGTGCCAGTAGTATCTTACCGGGAGAACAGCCCCAGCATTTT | NA | TRBJ1-5 | TRBV19 | NA
CASSQVWRVTGELFF | TGTGCCAGCAGCCAAGTTTGGAGGGTCACCGGGGAGCTGTTTTTT | NA | TRBJ2-2 | TRBV3-1/TRBV3-2 | NA
CASSATPGGDADYGYTF | TGTGCCAGCAGCGCCACCCCGGGAGGGGACGCCGACTATGGCTACACCTTC | NA | TRBJ1-2 | TRBV7-3 | NA
CASSLTQVHEQYF | TGCGCCAGCAGCTTGACCCAGGTGCACGAGCAGTACTTC | NA | TRBJ2-7 | TRBV5-1 | NA
CAWSPIKGRGNTIYF | TGTGCCTGGAGCCCGATCAAGGGGCGTGGAAACACCATATATTTT | NA | TRBJ1-3 | TRBV30 | NA
CASSPDRNYGYTF | TGTGCCAGCTCACCCGACAGAAACTATGGCTACACCTTC | few | TRBJ1-2 | TRBV18 | NA
CASTHRGGGLNEQFF | TGTGCCAGCACTCATCGCGGGGGGGGTTTGAATGAGCAGTTCTTC | NA | TRBJ2-1 | TRBV5-4 | TRBD2
CASSWGPLGSGGAADTQYF | TGTGCCAGCAGCTGGGGCCCCCTAGGTAGCGGGGGGGCAGCAGATACGCAGTATTTT | NA | TRBJ2-3 | TRBV7-8 | TRBD2
CASSQWTDNSPLHF | TGCGCCAGCAGCCAATGGACAGACAATTCACCCCTCCACTTT | NA | TRBJ1-6 | TRBV4-3 | NA
CASSYSGDNQPQHF | TGTGCCAGCAGTTACTCAGGGGACAATCAGCCCCAGCATTTT | NA | TRBJ1-5 | TRBV6-5 | NA
CATSSRSTGVGYTF | TGTGCCACCAGCAGTCGGTCCACAGGGGTTGGCTACACCTTC | NA | TRBJ1-2 | TRBV15 | TRBD1
CASGGGRWETQYF | TGTGCCAGCGGAGGTGGGAGGTGGGAGACCCAGTACTTC | NA | TRBJ2-5 | TRBV28 | NA
CASSSGITGELFF | TGTGCCAGCAGCTCGGGAATAACCGGGGAGCTGTTTTTT | NA | TRBJ2-2 | TRBV7-3 | NA
CASSQNRVDSLETQYF | TGTGCCAGCAGCCAAAACCGGGTCGACAGCTTGGAGACCCAGTACTTC | once | TRBJ2-5 | TRBV9 | NA
CASSQGTSGGSYTGELFF | TGCGCCAGCAGCCAAGGGACTAGCGGGGGGTCCTACACCGGGGAGCTGTTTTTT | NA | TRBJ2-2 | TRBV4-1 | TRBD2
CASSPPGGQGSPPQHF | TGTGCCAGCAGTCCACCTGGGGGACAGGGTTCGCCGCCCCAGCATTTT | NA | TRBJ1-5 | TRBV28 | TRBD1
CASSLTSAPHYEQYF | TGTGCCAGCAGTTTGACTTCAGCCCCCCACTACGAGCAGTACTTC | once | TRBJ2-7 | TRBV27 | NA
CASTKVGARVDGYTF | TGTGCCAGCACCAAAGTGGGGGCCAGGGTGGATGGCTACACCTTC | NA | TRBJ1-2 | TRBV6-5 | NA
CASSPKGQGTEAFF | TGTGCCAGCTCACCGAAGGGACAGGGGACTGAAGCTTTCTTT | once | TRBJ1-1 | TRBV18 | TRBD1
CASTSSGTGNSPLHF | TGCGCCAGCACCTCATCCGGCACAGGAAATTCACCCCTCCACTTT | NA | TRBJ1-6 | TRBV4-1 | NA
CASSQGRGGGNEQFF | TGTGCCAGCAGCCAAGGTCGGGGCGGGGGCAATGAGCAGTTCTTC | NA | TRBJ2-1 | TRBV3-1/TRBV3-2 | TRBD2
CASKGFSGQGHGYGYTF | TGTGCCAGCAAGGGTTTCTCGGGACAGGGGCATGGCTATGGCTACACCTTC | NA | TRBJ1-2 | TRBV28 | TRBD1